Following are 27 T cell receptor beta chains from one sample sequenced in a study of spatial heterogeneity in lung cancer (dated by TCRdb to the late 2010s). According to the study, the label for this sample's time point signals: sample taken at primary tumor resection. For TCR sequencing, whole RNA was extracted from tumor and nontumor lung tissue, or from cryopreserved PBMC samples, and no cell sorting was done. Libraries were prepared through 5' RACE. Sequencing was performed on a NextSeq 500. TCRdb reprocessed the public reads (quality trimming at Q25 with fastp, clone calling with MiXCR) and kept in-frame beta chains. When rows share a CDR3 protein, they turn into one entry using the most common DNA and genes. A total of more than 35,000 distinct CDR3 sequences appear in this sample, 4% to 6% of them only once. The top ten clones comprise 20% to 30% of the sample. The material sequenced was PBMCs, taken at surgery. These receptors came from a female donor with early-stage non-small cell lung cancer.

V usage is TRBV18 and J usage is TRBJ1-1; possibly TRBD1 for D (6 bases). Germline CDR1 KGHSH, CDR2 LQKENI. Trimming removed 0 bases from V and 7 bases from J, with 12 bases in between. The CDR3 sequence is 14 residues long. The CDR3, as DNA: TGTGCCAGCTCACCACCGGTACAGGGAGGTGAAGCTTTCTTT. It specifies CASSPPVQGGEAFF.

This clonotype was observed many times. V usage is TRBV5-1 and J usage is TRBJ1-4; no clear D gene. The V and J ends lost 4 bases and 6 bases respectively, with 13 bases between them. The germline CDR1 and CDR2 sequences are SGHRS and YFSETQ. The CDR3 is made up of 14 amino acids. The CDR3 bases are TGCGCCAGCAGCCGTATAAGGCCGGATGAAAAACTGTTTTTT. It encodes CASSRIRPDEKLFF. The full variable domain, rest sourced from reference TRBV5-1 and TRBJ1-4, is KAGVTQTPRYLIKTRGQQVTLSCSPISGHRSVSWYQQTPGQGLQFLFEYFSETQRNKGNFPGRFSGRQFSNSRSEMNVSTLELGDSALYLCASSRIRPDEKLFFGSGTQLSVL.

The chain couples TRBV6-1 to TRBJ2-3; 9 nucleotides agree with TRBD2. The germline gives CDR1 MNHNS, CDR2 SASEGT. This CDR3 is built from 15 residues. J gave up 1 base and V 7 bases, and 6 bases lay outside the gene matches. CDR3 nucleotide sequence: TGTGCCAGCAACCCCCGGACTAGCGGCACAGATACGCAGTATTTT. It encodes CASNPRTSGTDTQYF.

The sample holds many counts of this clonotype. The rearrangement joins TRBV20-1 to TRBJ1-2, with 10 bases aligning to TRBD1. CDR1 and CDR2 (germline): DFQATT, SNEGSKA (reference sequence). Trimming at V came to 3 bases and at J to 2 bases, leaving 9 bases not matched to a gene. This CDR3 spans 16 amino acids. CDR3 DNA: TGCAGTGCTAGCCCATTGGACAGGGGGTTCAACTATGGCTACACCTTC. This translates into CSASPLDRGFNYGYTF.

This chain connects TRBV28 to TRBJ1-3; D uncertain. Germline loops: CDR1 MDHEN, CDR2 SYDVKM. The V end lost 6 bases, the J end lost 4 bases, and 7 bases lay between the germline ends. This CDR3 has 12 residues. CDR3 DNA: TGTGCCAGCAGCACAGCCGGAAACACCATATATTTT. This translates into CASSTAGNTIYF.

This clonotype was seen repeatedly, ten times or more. The DNA of the CDR3 is TGCAGTGCTAGGAGGGGATCGGGTGGAACTGAAGCTTTCTTT. Amino acid sequence: CSARRGSGGTEAFF. J is TRBJ1-1 and V is TRBV20-1, with TRBD1 as a possible D gene (5 bases). With 3 bases removed from V and 5 bases from J, the gap between germline ends came to 16 bases. The CDR3 length is 14 residues. Germline V gene sequence: CDR1 DFQATT, CDR2 SNEGSKA (reference sequence).

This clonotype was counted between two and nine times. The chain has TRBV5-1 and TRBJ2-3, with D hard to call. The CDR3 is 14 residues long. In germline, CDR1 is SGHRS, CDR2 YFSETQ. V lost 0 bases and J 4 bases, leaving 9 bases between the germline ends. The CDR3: CASSLAPGADTQYF. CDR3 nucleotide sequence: TGCGCCAGCAGCTTGGCCCCGGGCGCAGATACGCAGTATTTT.

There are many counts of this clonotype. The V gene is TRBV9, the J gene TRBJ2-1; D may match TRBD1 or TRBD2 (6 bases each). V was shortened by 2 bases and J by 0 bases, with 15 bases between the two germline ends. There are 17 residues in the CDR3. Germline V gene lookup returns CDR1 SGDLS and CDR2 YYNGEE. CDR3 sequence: CASSVIGGTSSYNEQFF. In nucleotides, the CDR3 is TGTGCCAGCAGCGTCATAGGGGGGACATCCTCCTACAATGAGCAGTTCTTC. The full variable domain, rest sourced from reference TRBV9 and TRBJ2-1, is DSGVTQTPKHLITATGQRVTLRCSPRSGDLSVYWYQQSLDQGLQFLIQYYNGEERAKGNILERFSAQQFPDLHSELNLSSLELGDSALYFCASSVIGGTSSYNEQFFGPGTRLTVL.

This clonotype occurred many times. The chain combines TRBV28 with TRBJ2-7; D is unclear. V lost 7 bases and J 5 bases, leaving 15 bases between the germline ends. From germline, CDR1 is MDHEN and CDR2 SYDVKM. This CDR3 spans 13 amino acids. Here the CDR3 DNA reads TGTGCCAGCATCCCAACCGATGGTGACGAGCAGTACTTC. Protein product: CASIPTDGDEQYF.

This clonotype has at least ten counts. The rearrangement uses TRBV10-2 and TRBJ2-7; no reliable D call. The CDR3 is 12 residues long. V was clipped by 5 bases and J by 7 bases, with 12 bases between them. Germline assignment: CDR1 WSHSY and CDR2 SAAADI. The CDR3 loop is CASSQESDEQYF. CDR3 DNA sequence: TGCGCCAGCAGTCAGGAGTCGGATGAGCAGTACTTC.

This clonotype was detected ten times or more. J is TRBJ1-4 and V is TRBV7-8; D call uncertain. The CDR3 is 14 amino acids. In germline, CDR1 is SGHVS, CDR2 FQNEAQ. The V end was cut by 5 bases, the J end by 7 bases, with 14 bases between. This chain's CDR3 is CASSRSEVAEKLFF. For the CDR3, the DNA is TGTGCCAGCAGCCGGTCGGAGGTTGCTGAAAAACTGTTTTTT.

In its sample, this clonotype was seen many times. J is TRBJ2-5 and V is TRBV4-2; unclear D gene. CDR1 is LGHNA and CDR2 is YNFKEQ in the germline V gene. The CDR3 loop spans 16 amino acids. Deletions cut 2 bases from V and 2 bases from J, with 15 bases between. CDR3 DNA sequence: TGTGCCAGCAGCCAAAACGGACCGAGACGACAAGAGACCCAGTACTTC. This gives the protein CASSQNGPRRQETQYF.

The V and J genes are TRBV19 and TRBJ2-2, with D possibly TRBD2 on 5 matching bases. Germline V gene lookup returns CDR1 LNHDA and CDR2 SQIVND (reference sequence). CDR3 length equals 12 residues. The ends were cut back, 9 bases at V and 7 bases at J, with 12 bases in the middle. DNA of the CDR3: TGTGCCAGCCTTGGGGAGAACGGGGAGCTGTTTTTT. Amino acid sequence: CASLGENGELFF. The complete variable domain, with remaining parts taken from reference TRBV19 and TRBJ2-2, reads DGGITQSPKYLFRKEGQNVTLSCEQNLNHDAMYWYRQDPGQGLRLIYYSQIVNDFQKGDIAEGYSVSREKKESFPLTVTSAQKNPTAFYLCASLGENGELFFGEGSRLTVL.

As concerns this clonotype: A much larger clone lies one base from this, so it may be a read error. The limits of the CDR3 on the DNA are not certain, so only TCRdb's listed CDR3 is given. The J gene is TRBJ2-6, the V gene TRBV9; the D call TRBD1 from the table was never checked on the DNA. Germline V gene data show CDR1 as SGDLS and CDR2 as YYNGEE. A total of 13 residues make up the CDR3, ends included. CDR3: CASSFGTGNVPTF.

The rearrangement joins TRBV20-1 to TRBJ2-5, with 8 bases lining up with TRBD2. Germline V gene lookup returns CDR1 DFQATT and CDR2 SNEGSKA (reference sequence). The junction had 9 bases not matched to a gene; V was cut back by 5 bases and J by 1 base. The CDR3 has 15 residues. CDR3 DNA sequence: TGCAGTGCTCCCCGACGACTAGCGCCCCAAGAGACCCAGTACTTC. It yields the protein CSAPRRLAPQETQYF.

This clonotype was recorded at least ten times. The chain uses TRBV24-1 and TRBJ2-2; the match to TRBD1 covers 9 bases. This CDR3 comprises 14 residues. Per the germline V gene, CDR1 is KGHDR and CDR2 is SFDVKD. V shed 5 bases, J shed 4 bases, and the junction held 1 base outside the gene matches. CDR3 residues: CATSGTGATGELFF. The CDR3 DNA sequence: TGTGCCACCAGTGGGACAGGGGCCACCGGGGAGCTGTTTTTT.

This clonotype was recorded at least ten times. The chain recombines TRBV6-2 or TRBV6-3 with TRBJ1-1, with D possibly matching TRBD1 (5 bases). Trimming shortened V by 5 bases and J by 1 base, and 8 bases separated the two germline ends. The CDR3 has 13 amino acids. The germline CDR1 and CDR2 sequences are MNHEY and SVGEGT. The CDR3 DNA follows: TGTGCCAGCAGTGCGGGACGGAACACTGAAGCTTTCTTT. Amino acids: CASSAGRNTEAFF.

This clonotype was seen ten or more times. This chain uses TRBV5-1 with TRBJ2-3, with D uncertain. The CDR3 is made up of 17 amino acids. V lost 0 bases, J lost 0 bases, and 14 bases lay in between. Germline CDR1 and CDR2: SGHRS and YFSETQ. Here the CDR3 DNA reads TGCGCCAGCAGCTTGGCCGGTCTGGGAACCAGCACAGATACGCAGTATTTT. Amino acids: CASSLAGLGTSTDTQYF.

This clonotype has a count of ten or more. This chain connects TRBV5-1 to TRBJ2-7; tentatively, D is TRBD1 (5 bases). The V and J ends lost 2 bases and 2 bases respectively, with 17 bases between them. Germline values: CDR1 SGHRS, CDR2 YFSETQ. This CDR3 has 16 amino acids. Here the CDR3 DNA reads TGCGCCAGCAGCTTACACCTTCCGGACACCGCCTACGAGCAGTACTTC. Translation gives CASSLHLPDTAYEQYF.

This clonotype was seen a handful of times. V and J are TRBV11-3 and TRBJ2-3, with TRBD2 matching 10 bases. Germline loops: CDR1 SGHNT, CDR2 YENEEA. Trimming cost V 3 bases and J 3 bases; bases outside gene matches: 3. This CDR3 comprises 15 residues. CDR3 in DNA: TGTGCCAGCAGCTTGAGCGGGGGGGCTACAGATACGCAGTATTTT. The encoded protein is CASSLSGGATDTQYF.

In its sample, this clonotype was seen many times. This chain's CDR3 is CATSKRGSGGISRSYNEQFF. The CDR3 nucleotides read TGTGCCACCTCAAAAAGGGGTAGCGGGGGGATCAGCCGATCCTACAATGAGCAGTTCTTC. The rearrangement links TRBV27 to TRBJ2-1; TRBD2 agrees at 10 bases. V lost 10 bases to trimming and J lost 1 base; unmatched junction nucleotides: 22. Germline loops: CDR1 MNHEY, CDR2 SMNVEV (reference sequence). The CDR3 is 20 amino acids.

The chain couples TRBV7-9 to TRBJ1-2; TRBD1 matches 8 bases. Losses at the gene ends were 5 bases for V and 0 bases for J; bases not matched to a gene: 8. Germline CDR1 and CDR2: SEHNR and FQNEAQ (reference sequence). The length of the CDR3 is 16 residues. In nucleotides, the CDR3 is TGTGCCAGCAGCCAGGCGGGACAGGCAGCTAACTATGGCTACACCTTC. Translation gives CASSQAGQAANYGYTF.

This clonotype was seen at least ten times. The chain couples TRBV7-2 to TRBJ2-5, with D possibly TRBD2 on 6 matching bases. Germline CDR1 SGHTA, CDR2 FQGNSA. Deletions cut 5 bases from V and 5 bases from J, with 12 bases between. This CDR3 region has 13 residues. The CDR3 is CASSGRGSETQYF. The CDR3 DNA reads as TGTGCCAGCAGCGGGCGGGGTAGCGAGACCCAGTACTTC.

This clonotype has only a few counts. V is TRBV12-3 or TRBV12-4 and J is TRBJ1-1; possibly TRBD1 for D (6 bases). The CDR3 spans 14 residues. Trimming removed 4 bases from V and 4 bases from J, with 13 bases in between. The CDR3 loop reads CASSSRGVSTEAFF. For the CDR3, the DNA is TGTGCCAGCAGTTCGAGGGGGGTGAGCACTGAAGCTTTCTTT.

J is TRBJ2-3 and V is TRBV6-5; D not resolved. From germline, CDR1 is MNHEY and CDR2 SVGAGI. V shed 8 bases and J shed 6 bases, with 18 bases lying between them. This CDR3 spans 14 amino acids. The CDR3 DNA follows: TGTGCCAGCGGACGGATGTCGGTCCGGGATACGCAGTATTTT. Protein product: CASGRMSVRDTQYF.

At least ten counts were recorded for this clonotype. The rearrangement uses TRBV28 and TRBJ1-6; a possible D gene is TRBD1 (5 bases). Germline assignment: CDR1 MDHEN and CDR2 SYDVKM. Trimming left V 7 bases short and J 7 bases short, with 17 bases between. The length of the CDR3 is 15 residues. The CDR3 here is CASIPGAGRNSPLHF. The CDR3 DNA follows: TGTGCCAGCATACCCGGGGCAGGTAGAAATTCACCCCTCCACTTT.

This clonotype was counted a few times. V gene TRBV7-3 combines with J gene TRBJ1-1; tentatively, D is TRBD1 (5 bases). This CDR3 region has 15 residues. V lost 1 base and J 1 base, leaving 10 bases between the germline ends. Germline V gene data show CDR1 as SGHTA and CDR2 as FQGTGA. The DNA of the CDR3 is TGTGCCAGCAGCTTAATAAGGAGGGGGAACACTGAAGCTTTCTTT. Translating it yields CASSLIRRGNTEAFF.